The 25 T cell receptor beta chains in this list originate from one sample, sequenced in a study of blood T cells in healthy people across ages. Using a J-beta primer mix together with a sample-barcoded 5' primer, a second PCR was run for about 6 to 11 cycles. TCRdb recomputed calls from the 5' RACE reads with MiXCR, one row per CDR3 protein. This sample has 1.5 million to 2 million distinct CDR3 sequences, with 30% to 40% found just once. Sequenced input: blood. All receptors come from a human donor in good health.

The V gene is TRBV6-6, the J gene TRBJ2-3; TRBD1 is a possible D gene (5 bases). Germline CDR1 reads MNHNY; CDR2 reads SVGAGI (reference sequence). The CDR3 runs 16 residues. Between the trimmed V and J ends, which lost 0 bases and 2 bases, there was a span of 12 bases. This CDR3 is CASSYSRRGFTDTQYF. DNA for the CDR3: TGTGCCAGCAGTTACTCCCGAAGGGGTTTCACAGATACGCAGTATTTT.

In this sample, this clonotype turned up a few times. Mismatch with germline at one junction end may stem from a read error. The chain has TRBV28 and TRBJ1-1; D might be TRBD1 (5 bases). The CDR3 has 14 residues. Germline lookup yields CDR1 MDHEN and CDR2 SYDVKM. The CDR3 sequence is CASRLRGMNTEAFF. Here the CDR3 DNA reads TGTGCCAGCCGTTTAAGGGGAATGAACACTGAAGCTTTCTTT.

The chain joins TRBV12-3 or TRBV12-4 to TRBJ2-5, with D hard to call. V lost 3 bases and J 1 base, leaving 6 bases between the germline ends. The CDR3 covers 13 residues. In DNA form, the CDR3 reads TGTGCCAGCAGTTTGATGAGCCAAGAGACCCAGTACTTC. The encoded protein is CASSLMSQETQYF.

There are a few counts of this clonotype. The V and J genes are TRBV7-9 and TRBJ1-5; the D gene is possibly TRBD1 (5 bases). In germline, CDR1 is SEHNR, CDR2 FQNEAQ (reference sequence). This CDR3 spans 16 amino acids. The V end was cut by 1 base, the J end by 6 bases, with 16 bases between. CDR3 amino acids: CASSLGGTATGQPQHF. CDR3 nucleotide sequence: TGTGCCAGCAGCTTAGGAGGGACGGCCACCGGTCAGCCCCAGCATTTT.

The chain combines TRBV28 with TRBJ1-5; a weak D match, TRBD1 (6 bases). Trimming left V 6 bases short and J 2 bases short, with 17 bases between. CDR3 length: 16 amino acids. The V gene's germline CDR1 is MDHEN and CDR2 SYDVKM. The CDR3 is CASSPPGGQGNQPQHF. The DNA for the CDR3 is TGTGCCAGCAGCCCCCCGGGGGGCCAAGGCAATCAGCCCCAGCATTTT.

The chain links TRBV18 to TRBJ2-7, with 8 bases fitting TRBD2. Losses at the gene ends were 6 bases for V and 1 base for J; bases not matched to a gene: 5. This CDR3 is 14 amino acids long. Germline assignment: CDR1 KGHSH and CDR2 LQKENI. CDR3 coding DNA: TGTGCCAGCTCCGGGACTAGGAGGTCCTACGAGCAGTACTTC. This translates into CASSGTRRSYEQYF.

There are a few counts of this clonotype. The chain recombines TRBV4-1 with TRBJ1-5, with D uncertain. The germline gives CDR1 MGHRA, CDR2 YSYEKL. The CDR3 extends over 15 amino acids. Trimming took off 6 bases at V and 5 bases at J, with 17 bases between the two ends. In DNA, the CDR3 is TGCGCCAGCAGACCGACATCAACGTTTGATCAGCCCCAGCATTTT. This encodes CASRPTSTFDQPQHF.

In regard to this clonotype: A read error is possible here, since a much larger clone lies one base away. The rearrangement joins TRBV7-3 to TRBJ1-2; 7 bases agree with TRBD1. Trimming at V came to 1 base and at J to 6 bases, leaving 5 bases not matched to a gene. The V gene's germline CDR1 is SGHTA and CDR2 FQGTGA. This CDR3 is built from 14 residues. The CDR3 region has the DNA TGTGCCAGCAGCTTAATGGACAGGCGGGATGGCTACACCTTC. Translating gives CASSLMDRRDGYTF.

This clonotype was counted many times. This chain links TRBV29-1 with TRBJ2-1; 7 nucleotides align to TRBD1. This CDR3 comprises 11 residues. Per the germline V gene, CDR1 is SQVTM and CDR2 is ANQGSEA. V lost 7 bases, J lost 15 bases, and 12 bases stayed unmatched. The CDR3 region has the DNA TGCAGCGCCCTAGGGGGCCGGGTTACGTTCTTC. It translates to CSALGGRVTFF.

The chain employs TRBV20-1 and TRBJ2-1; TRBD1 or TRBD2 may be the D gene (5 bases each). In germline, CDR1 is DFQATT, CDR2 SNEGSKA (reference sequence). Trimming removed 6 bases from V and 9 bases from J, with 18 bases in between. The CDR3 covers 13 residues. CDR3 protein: CSADEGQRGEQFF. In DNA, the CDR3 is TGCAGTGCGGACGAGGGGCAGAGGGGTGAGCAGTTCTTC.

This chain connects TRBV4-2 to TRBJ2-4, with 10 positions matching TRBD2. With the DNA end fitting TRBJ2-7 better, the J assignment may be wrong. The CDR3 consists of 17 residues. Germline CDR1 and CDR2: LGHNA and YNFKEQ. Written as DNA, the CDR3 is TGTGCCAGCAGCCAAGCCCTCAACCTAGCGGGGGCCTACGAGCAGTACTTC. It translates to CASSQALNLAGAYEQYF.

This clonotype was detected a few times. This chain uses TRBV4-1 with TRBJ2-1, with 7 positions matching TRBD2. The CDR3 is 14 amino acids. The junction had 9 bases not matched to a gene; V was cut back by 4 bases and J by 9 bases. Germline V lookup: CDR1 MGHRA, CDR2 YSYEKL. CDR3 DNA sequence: TGCGCCAGCAGCCCGCAGCGGGGCCCGCCTGAGCAGTTCTTC. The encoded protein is CASSPQRGPPEQFF.

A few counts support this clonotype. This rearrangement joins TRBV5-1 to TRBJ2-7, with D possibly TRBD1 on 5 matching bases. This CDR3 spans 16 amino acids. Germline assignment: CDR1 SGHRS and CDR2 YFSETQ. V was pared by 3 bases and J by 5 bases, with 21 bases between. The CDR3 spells CASSYGRALFIDEQYF. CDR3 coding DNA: TGCGCCAGCAGCTACGGCAGGGCACTTTTTATCGACGAGCAGTACTTC.

The CDR3, as DNA: TGCGCCAGCAGCTTTTCCCCGGGAGATAAAGAGACCCAGTACTTC. Translating gives CASSFSPGDKETQYF. The chain is built from TRBV5-1 and TRBJ2-5, with D tentatively TRBD2 (6 bases). V dropped 2 bases and J dropped 3 bases, with 14 bases sitting between them. The CDR3 runs 15 residues. Germline assignment: CDR1 SGHRS and CDR2 YFSETQ.

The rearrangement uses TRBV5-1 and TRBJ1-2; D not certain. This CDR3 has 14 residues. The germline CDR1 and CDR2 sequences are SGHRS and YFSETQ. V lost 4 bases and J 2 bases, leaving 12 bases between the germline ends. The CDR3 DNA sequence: TGCGCCAGCAGCCCTGTATTGGAGAACTATGGCTACACCTTC. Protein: CASSPVLENYGYTF. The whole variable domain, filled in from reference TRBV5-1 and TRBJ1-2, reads KAGVTQTPRYLIKTRGQQVTLSCSPISGHRSVSWYQQTPGQGLQFLFEYFSETQRNKGNFPGRFSGRQFSNSRSEMNVSTLELGDSALYLCASSPVLENYGYTFGSGTRLTVV.

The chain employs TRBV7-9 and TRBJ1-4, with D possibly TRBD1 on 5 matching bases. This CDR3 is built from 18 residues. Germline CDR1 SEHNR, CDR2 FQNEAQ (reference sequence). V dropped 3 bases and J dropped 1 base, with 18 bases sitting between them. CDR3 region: CASSFGAGSAGTNEKLFF. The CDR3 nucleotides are TGTGCCAGCAGCTTTGGAGCAGGGTCCGCGGGAACTAATGAAAAACTGTTTTTT.

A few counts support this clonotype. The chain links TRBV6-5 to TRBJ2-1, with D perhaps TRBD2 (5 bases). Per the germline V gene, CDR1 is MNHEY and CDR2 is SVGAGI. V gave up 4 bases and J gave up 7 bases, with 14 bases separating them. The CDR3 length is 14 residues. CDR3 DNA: TGTGCCAGCAGTTCGCGGGTCCGAGGGAATGAGCAGTTCTTC. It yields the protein CASSSRVRGNEQFF.

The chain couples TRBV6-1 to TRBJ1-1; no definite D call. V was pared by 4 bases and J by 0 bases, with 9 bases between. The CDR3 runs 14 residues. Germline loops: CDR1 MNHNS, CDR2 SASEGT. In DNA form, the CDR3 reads TGTGCCAGCAGTGTTGAGACCATGAACACTGAAGCTTTCTTT. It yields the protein CASSVETMNTEAFF.

CDR3 sequence (DNA): TGTGCCACCAGCAGAGATCAGGGGGCAGGGATCCGCGAGCAGTACTTC. Amino acids: CATSRDQGAGIREQYF. The chain is built from TRBV15 and TRBJ2-7; 8 nucleotides line up with TRBD1. Per the germline V gene, CDR1 is LNHNV and CDR2 is YYDKDF (reference sequence). With 0 bases clipped from V and 6 bases from J, the junction kept 10 bases outside the gene matches. The CDR3 length is 16 residues.

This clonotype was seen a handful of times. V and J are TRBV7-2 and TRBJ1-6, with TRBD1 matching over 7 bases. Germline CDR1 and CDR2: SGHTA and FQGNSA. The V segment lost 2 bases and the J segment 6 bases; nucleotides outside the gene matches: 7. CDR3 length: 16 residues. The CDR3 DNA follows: TGTGCCAGCAGCTTAAAATCAGGGACAGCTAATTCACCCCTCCACTTT. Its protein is CASSLKSGTANSPLHF.

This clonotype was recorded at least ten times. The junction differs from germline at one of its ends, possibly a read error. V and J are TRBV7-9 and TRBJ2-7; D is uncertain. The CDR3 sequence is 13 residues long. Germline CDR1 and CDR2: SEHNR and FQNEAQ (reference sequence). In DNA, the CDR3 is TGCGCCAGCAGCTTGGTGGGGACCTACGAGCAGTACTTC. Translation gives CASSLVGTYEQYF.

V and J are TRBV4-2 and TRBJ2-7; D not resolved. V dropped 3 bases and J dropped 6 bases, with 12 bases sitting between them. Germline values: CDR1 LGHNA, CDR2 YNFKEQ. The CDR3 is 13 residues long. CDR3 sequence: CASSQVSPGEQYF. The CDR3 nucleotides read TGTGCCAGCAGCCAGGTATCTCCGGGCGAGCAGTACTTC.

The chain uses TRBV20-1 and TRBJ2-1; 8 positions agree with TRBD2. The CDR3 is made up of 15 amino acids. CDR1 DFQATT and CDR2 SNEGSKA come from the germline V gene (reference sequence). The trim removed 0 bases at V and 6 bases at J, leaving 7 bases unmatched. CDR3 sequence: CSARDHGLATNEQFF. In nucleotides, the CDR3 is TGCAGTGCTAGAGACCACGGACTAGCAACCAATGAGCAGTTCTTC.

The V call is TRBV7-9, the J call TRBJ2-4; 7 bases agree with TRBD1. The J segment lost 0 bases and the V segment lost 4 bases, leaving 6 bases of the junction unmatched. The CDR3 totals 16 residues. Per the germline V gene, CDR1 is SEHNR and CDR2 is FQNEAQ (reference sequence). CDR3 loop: CASSSNRGQAKNIQYF. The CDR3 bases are TGTGCCAGCAGCTCGAACAGGGGCCAAGCCAAAAACATTCAGTACTTC.

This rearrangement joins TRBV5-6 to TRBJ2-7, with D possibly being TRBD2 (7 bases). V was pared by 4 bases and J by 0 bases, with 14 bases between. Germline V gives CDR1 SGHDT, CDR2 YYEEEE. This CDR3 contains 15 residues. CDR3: CASSRRGGPSYEQYF. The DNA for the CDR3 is TGTGCCAGCAGCCGAAGGGGGGGACCCTCCTACGAGCAGTACTTC.